Listed here are 2 T cell receptor beta chains from one sample, sequenced in a study of long-term antiretroviral therapy in people with HIV. The authors ran the immunoSEQ assay, v3.0, at survey level. Sequenced by immunoSEQ multiplex PCR; TCRdb stores in-frame clones only, minus some. The sample shows over 30,000 clones, 80% to 85% of them seen only once. The material sequenced was unsorted PBMCs, taken 1 year after starting antiretroviral therapy. These receptors were taken from a man aged 18 to 30 with HIV.

V gene TRBV2 combines with J gene TRBJ1-1, with D perhaps matching TRBD1 (6 bases). This CDR3 spans 14 amino acids. V lost 4 bases to trimming and J lost 2 bases, with 11 bases between them. The germline gives CDR1 SNHLY, CDR2 FYNNEI. In DNA, the CDR3 is TGTGCCAGCAGTGGATTGACAGGAAACACTGAAGCTTTCTTT. Translating gives CASSGLTGNTEAFF.

The rearrangement uses TRBV4-2 and TRBJ2-7, with TRBD1 identical over 7 bases. Trimming at V came to 0 bases and at J to 2 bases, leaving 4 bases not matched to a gene. This CDR3 has 15 amino acids. Per germline, CDR1 LGHNA and CDR2 YNFKEQ. The CDR3 spells CASSQEGTVTYEQYF. Here the CDR3 DNA reads TGTGCCAGCAGCCAAGAAGGGACAGTCACCTACGAGCAGTACTTC.